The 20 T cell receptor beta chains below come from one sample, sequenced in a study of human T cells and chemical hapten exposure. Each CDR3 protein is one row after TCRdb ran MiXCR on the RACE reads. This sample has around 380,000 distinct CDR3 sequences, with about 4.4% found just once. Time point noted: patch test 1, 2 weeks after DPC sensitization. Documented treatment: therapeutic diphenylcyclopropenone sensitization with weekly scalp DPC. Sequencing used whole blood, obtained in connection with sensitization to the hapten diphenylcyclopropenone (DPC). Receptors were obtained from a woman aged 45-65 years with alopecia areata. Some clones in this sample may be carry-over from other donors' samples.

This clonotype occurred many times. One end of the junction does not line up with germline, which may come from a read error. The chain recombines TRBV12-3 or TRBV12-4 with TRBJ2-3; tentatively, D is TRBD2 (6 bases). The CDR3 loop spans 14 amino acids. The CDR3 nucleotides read TGTGCCAGCAGCTTAGGGACTAGCACAGATACGCAGTATTTT. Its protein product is CASSLGTSTDTQYF.

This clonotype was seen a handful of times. The CDR3 loop reads CASSQVTGKSNQPQHF. CDR3 in DNA: TGCGCCAGCAGCCAGGTGACAGGGAAGAGCAATCAGCCCCAGCATTTT. The chain has TRBV4-1 and TRBJ1-5; TRBD1 aligns across 7 bases. CDR1 is MGHRA, CDR2 YSYEKL, per germline. The CDR3 extends over 16 amino acids. The V gene end was trimmed by 3 bases and the J gene end by 1 base; junction bases not matched to a gene: 6.

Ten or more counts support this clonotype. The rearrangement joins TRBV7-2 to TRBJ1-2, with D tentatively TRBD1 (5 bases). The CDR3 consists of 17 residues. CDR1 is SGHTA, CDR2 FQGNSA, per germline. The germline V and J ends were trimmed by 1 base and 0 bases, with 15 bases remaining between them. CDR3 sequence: CASSLVGSGSSNYGYTF. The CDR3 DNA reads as TGTGCCAGCAGCTTAGTGGGGTCAGGGAGTTCTAACTATGGCTACACCTTC.

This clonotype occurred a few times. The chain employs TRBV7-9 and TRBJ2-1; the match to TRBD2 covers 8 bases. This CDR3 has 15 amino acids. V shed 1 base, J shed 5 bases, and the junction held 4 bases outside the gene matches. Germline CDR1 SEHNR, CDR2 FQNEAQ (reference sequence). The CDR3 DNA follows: TGTGCCAGCAGCTTAGGACTAGCGTTCGACAATGAGCAGTTCTTC. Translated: CASSLGLAFDNEQFF.

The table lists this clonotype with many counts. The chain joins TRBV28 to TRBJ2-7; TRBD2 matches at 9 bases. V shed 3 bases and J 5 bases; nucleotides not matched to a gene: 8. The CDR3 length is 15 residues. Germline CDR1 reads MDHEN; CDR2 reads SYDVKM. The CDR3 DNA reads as TGTGCCAGCAGTTTCGAGCTAGCGGGAAGGCACGAGCAGTACTTC. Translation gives CASSFELAGRHEQYF.

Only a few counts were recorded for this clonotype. CDR3 region: CASRGKADFNNEKLFF. CDR3 sequence (DNA): TGTGCCAGCAGGGGAAAGGCGGATTTTAATAATGAAAAACTGTTTTTT. The chain couples TRBV3-1 to TRBJ1-4; D is unclear. Looked up from germline, CDR1 is LGHDT and CDR2 is YNNKEL (reference sequence). V was shortened by 6 bases and J by 4 bases, with 18 bases between the two germline ends. The CDR3 is 16 amino acids.

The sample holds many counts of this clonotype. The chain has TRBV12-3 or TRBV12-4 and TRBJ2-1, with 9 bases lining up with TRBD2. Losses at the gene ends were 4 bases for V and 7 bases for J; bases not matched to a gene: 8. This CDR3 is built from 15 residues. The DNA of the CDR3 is TGTGCCAGCAGTTCTCGCGGGGGGGCTGGTAATGAGCAGTTCTTC. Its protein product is CASSSRGGAGNEQFF.

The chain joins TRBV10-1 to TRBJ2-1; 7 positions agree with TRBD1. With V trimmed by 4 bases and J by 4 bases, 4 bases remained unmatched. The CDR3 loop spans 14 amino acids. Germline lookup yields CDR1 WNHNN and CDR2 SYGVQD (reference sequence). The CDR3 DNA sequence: TGCGCCAGCAGTGGCGGACAGGTTTACAATGAGCAGTTCTTC. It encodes CASSGGQVYNEQFF.

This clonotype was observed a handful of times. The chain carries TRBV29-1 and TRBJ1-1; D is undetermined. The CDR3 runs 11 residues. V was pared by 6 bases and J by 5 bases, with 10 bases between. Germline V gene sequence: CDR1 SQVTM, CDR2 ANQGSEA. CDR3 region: CSVRRETEAFF. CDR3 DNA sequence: TGCAGCGTCCGTCGGGAGACTGAAGCTTTCTTT.

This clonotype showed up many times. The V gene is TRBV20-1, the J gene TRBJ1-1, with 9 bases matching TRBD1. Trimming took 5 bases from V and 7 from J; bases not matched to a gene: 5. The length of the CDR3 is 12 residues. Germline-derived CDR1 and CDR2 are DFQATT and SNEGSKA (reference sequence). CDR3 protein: CSAADRGSEAFF. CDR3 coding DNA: TGCAGTGCTGCGGACAGGGGTAGTGAAGCTTTCTTT.

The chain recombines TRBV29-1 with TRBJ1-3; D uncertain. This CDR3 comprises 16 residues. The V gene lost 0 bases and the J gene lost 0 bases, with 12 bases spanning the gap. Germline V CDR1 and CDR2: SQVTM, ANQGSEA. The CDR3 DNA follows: TGCAGCGTTGAAGATCGGAGAGCTTACTCTGGAAACACCATATATTTT. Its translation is CSVEDRRAYSGNTIYF.

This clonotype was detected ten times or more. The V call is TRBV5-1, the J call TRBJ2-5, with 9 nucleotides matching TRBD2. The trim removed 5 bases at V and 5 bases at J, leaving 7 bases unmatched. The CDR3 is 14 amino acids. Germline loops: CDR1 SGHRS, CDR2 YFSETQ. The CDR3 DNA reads TGCGCCAGCAGTTATTTAGCGGGAGCCGAGACCCAGTACTTC. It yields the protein CASSYLAGAETQYF.

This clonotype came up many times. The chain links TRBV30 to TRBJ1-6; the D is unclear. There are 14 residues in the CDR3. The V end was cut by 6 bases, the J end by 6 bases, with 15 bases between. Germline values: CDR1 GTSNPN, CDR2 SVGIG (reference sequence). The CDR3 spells CACRSGLSNSPLHF. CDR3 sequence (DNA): TGTGCCTGCCGATCGGGGTTATCTAATTCACCCCTCCACTTT. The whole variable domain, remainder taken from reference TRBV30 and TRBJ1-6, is SQTIHQWPATLVQPVGSPLSLECTVEGTSNPNLYWYRQAAGRGLQLLFYSVGIGQISSEVPQNLSASRPQDRQFILSSKKLLLSDSGFYLCACRSGLSNSPLHFGNGTRLTVT.

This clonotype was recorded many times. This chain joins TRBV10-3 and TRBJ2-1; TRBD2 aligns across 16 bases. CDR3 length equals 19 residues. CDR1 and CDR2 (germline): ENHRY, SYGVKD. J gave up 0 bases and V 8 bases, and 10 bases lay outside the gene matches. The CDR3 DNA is TGTGCCATCGGGGATCCGGGACTAGCGGGGGGGCCCTCCTACAATGAGCAGTTCTTC. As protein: CAIGDPGLAGGPSYNEQFF.

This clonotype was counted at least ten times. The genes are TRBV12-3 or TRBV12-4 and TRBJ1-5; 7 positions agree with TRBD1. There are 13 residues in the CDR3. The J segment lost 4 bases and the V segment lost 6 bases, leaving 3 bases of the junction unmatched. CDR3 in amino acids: CASRTGENQPQHF. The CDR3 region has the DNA TGTGCCAGCAGAACAGGGGAAAATCAGCCCCAGCATTTT.

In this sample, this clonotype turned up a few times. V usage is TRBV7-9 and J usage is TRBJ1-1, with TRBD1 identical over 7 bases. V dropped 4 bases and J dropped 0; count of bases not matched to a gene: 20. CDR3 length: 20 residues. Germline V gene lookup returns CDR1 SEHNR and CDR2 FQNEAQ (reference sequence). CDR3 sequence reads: CASSSPARQGLHIMNTEAFF. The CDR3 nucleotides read TGTGCCAGCAGCTCACCCGCCCGACAGGGACTTCACATTATGAACACTGAAGCTTTCTTT.

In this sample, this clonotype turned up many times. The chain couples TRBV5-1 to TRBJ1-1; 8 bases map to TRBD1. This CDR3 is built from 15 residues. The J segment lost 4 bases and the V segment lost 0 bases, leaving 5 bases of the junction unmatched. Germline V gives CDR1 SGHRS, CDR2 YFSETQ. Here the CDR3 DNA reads TGCGCCAGCAGCTTGGCAGGGGGCCATAGCACTGAAGCTTTCTTT. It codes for CASSLAGGHSTEAFF.

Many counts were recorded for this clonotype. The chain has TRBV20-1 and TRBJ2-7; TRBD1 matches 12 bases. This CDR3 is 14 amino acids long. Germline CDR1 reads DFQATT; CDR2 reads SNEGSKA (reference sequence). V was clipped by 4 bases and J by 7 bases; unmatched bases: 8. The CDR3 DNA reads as TGCAGTGCTACCCCCGGGACAGGGGGCCGGGAGCAGTACTTC. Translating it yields CSATPGTGGREQYF.

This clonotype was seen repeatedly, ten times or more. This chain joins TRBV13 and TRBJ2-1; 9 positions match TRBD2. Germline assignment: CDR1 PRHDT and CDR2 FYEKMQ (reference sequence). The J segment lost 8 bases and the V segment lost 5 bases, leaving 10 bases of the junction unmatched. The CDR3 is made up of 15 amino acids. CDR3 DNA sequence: TGTGCCAGCAGCCCCTGGGCGGGAGGGGCATATGAGCAGTTCTTC. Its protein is CASSPWAGGAYEQFF.

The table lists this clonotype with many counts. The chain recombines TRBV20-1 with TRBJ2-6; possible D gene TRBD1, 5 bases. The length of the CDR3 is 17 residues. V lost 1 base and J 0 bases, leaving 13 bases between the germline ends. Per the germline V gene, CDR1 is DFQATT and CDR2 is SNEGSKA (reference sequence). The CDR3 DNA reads TGCAGTGCTAGAGGCATTTTCAGGGTCTCTGGGGCCAACGTCCTGACTTTC. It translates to CSARGIFRVSGANVLTF.